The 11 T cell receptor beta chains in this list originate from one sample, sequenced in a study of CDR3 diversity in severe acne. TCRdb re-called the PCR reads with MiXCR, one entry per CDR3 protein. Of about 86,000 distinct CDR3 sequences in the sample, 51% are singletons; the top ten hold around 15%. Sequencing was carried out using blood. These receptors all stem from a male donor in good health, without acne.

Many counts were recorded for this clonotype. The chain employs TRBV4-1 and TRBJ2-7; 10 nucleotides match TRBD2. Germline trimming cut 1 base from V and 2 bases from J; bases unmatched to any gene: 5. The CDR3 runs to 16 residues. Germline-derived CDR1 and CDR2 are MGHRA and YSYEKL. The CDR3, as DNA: TGCGCCAGCAGCCAAGTCTGGACTAGCGGAACCTACGAGCAGTACTTC. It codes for CASSQVWTSGTYEQYF.

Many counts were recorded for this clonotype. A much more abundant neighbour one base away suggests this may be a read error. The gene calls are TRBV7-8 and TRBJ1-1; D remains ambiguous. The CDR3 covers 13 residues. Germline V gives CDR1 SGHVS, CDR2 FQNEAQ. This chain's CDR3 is CASSLELNTGAFF. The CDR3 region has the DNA TGTGCCAGCAGCTTAGAGCTAAACACTGGAGCTTTCTTT.

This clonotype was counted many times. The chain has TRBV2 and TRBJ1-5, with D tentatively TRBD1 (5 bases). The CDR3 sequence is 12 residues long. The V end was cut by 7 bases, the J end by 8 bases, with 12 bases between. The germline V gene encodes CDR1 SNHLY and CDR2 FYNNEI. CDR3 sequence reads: CASTGDREPQHF. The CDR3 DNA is TGTGCCAGCACCGGGGACCGAGAGCCCCAGCATTTT. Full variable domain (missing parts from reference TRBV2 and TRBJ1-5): EPEVTQTPSHQVTQMGQEVILRCVPISNHLYFYWYRQILGQKVEFLVSFYNNEISEKSEIFDDQFSVERPDGSNFTLKIRSTKLEDSAMYFCASTGDREPQHFGDGTRLSIL.

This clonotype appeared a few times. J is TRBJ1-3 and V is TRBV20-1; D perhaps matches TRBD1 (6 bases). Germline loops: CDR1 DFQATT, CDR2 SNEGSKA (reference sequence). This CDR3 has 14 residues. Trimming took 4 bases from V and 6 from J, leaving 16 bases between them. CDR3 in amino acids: CSATPYEGVNTIYF. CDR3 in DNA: TGCAGTGCTACCCCGTATGAGGGGGTAAACACCATATATTTT.

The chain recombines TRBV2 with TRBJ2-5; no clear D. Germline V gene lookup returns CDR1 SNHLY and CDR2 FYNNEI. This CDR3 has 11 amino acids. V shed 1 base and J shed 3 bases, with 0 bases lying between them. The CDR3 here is CASSEEETQYF. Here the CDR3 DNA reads TGTGCCAGCAGTGAAGAAGAGACCCAGTACTTC.

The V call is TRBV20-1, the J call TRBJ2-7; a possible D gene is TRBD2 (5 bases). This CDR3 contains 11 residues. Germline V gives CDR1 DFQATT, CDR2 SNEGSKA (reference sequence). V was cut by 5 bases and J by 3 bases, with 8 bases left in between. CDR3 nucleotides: TGCAGTGCTGACGGGGACTACGAGCAGTACTTC. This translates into CSADGDYEQYF.

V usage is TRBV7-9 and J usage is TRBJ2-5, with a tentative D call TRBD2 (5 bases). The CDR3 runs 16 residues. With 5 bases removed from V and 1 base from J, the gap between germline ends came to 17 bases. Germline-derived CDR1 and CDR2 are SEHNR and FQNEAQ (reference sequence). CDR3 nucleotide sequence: TGTGCCAGCAGCCTTTCCGACCTCCGGGGCCAAGAGACCCAGTACTTC. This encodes CASSLSDLRGQETQYF.

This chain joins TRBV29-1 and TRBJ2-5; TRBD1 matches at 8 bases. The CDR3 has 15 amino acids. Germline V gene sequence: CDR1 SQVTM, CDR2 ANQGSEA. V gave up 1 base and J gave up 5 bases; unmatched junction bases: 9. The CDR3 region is CSVEVGAGGGETQYF. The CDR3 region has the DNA TGCAGCGTTGAAGTTGGGGCAGGGGGCGGGGAGACCCAGTACTTC.

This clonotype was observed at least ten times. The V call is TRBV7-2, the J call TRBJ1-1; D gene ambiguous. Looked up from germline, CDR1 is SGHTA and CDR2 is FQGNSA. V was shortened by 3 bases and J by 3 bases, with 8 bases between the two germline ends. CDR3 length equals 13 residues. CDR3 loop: CASSFGYDTEAFF. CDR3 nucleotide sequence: TGTGCCAGCAGCTTTGGGTACGACACTGAAGCTTTCTTT.

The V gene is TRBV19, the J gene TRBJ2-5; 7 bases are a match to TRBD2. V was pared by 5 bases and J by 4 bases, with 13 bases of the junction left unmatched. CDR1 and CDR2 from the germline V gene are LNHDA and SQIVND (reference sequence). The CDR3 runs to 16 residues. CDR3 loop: CASSQTSRLAGETQYF. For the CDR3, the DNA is TGTGCCAGTAGTCAAACCTCAAGACTAGCAGGAGAGACCCAGTACTTC.

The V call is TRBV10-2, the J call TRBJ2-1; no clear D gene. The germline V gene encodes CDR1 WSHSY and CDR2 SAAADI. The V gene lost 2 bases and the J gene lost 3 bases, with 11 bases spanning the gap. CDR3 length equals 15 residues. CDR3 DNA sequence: TGCGCCAGCAGTGAGGGGCGCGCGGTCTACAATGAGCAGTTCTTC. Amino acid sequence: CASSEGRAVYNEQFF.